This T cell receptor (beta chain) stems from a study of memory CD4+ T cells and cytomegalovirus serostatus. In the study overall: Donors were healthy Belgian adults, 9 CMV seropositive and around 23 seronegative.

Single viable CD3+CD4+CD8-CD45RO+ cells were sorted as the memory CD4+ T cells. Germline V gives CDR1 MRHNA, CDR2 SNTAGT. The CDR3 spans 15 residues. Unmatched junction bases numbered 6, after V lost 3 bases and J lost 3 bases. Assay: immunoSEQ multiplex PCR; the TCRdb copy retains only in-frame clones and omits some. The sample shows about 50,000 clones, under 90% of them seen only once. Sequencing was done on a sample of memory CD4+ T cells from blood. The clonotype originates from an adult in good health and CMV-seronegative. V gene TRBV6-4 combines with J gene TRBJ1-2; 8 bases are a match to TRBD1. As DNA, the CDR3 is TGTGCCAGCAGTGAAGGGGCAGGGGGCCACTATGGCTACACCTTC. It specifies CASSEGAGGHYGYTF.